This is a list of T cell receptor beta chains from one sample in a study of CD8 T cells in Susac syndrome. One entry per CDR3 protein, called by TCRdb with MiXCR from the immunoSEQ multiplex PCR reads. This repertoire shows more than 110,000 distinct CDR3 sequences, approximately 95% found once; its top ten account for about 0.25%. The sequencing input was CD8+ T cells from PBMCs. These receptors all stem from a human donor in good health. Both conserved end residues are part of each CDR3. A D gene is named only where the DNA matches it firmly. Some rows mark clone size as missing; the rest say once, few, many or name a class of expanded clone.

D	V	J	size	DNA	CDR3
-	TRBV20-1	TRBJ2-2	once	TGCAGTGCTAGAGGTGCCTTGGGGAGGACCCCAGACACCGGGGAGCTGTTTTTT	CSARGALGRTPDTGELFF
-	TRBV20-1	TRBJ2-7	-	TGCAGTGCTATGGGGGAGCAGTACTTC	CSAMGEQYF
-	TRBV20-1	TRBJ2-3	-	TGCAGTGCTTCCGGGACGGACAAAGATACGCAGTATTTT	CSASGTDKDTQYF
-	TRBV19	TRBJ2-1	-	TGTGCCAGTAGTAGCGGGATTTACAATGAGCAGTTCTTC	CASSSGIYNEQFF
TRBD2	TRBV20-1	TRBJ2-1	-	TGCAGTGCTACTAGCGGGAGGGCTTGGGATGAGCAGTTCTTC	CSATSGRAWDEQFF
-	TRBV7-3	TRBJ2-1	-	TGTGCCAGCAGCTCAGCCCCCTTTAATGAGCAGTTCTTC	CASSSAPFNEQFF
-	TRBV6-5	TRBJ1-2	-	TGTGCCAGCAGCTTAGCGCATGGCTACACCTTC	CASSLAHGYTF
-	TRBV9	TRBJ1-1	-	TGTGCCAGCAGCGCAGACCAGGACATATTGAACACTGAAGCTTTCTTT	CASSADQDILNTEAFF
-	TRBV27	TRBJ2-1	-	TGTGCCAGCAGTCCCCTCCCGGGATTAGACTACAATGAGCAGTTCTTC	CASSPLPGLDYNEQFF
TRBD2	TRBV20-1	TRBJ2-1	-	TGCAGTGCTAGAGGACTAGCGGGAGCGGTAAATGAGCAGTTCTTC	CSARGLAGAVNEQFF
-	TRBV7-6	TRBJ2-3	-	TGTGCCAGCAGTTCCCGGGCGTTAACAGATACGCAGTATTTT	CASSSRALTDTQYF
-	TRBV30	TRBJ1-4	-	TGTGCCTGGGAGGACGGGGGGCTAGTGGAAAAACTGTTTTTT	CAWEDGGLVEKLFF
TRBD2	TRBV3-1	TRBJ2-7	-	TGTGCCAGCAGCCAAGCGACTAGCGGGAGATACCTTCGCGAGCAGTACTTC	CASSQATSGRYLREQYF
-	TRBV4-3	TRBJ2-3	-	TGCGCCAGCAGCCAAGATACCGCTAGCACAGATACGCAGTATTTT	CASSQDTASTDTQYF
-	TRBV29-1	TRBJ2-7	-	TGCAGCGTTCGGGTAGTCCAAGAGCAGTACTTC	CSVRVVQEQYF
TRBD1	TRBV28	TRBJ1-5	-	TGTGCCAGCAGTTTAGAAAGGACAGGGTTCGATCAGCCCCAGCATTTT	CASSLERTGFDQPQHF
-	TRBV29-1	TRBJ2-1	-	TGCAGCGTTGTTTTTCCGGCCTACAATGAGCAGTTCTTC	CSVVFPAYNEQFF
-	TRBV29-1	TRBJ1-2	-	TGCAGCGTTGAAATGCCTAACTATGGCTACACCTTC	CSVEMPNYGYTF
TRBD1	TRBV27	TRBJ1-5	-	TGTGCCAGCAGTTTCACAGGGGGCCAACAGCCCCAGCATTTT	CASSFTGGQQPQHF
-	TRBV30	TRBJ2-7	-	TGTGCCTTAAAGGGCAAAACCGGGCACGAGCAGTACTTC	CALKGKTGHEQYF
-	TRBV28	TRBJ2-7	-	TGTGCCAGCAGTTTAGGACGCCTGGGGGACGAGCAGTACTTC	CASSLGRLGDEQYF
-	TRBV25-1	TRBJ2-1	-	TGTGCCAGCAGCTTCGGGGTATACAATGAGCAGTTCTTC	CASSFGVYNEQFF
TRBD2	TRBV27	TRBJ2-7	-	TGTGCCAGCAGTTTAGTGGGACTAGCAGAATACGAGCAGTACTTC	CASSLVGLAEYEQYF
TRBD2	TRBV7-8	TRBJ2-3	-	TGTGCCAGCAGGGGACTAGCGGGAGCTATTGGGGCTTTAGATACGCAGTATTTT	CASRGLAGAIGALDTQYF
-	TRBV7-9	TRBJ2-3	-	TGTGCCAGCAGCTTCGACCAAGGTCCGATGGATACGCAGTATTTT	CASSFDQGPMDTQYF
-	TRBV24-1	TRBJ2-7	-	TGTGCCACTACAGGGAGGACAGGAGAGCAGTACTTC	CATTGRTGEQYF
TRBD2	TRBV14	TRBJ2-7	-	TGTGCCAGCAGCCCAGCGGGAAGACCCTACGAGCAGTACTTC	CASSPAGRPYEQYF
-	TRBV7-8	TRBJ2-5	-	TGTGCCAGCAGCTTGGTGCCGACAGCTCAAGAGACCCAGTACTTC	CASSLVPTAQETQYF
TRBD1	TRBV27	TRBJ1-2	-	TGTGCCAGCAGTACTAAGCTGGACAGGGCGTTCTATGGCTACACCTTC	CASSTKLDRAFYGYTF
-	TRBV27	TRBJ1-4	once	TGTGCCAGCAGCAACTATGAAAAACTGTTTTTT	CASSNYEKLFF
-	TRBV29-1	TRBJ1-2	-	TGCAGCGTTGAAAGGGGAGACTATGGCTACACCTTC	CSVERGDYGYTF
-	TRBV28	TRBJ2-7	-	TGTGCCAGCAGTTTTCGGGACACCTACGAGCAGTACTTC	CASSFRDTYEQYF
TRBD2	TRBV19	TRBJ2-7	once	TGTGCCAGTTCCGGGACTAGCGCGACGTACGAGCAGTACTTC	CASSGTSATYEQYF
-	TRBV7-9	TRBJ1-2	-	TGTGCCAGCAGCTTAGACAGTATCTATGGCTACACCTTC	CASSLDSIYGYTF
TRBD1	TRBV10-3	TRBJ2-7	-	TGTGCCATCAGCCGGACAGGGGCTCGCTACGAGCAGTACTTC	CAISRTGARYEQYF
-	TRBV9	TRBJ1-1	-	TGTGCCAGCAGCCCCCCGGTGAACACTGAAGCTTTCTTT	CASSPPVNTEAFF
-	TRBV9	TRBJ1-2	-	TGTGCCAGCAGCGTAGCGGGTGGTGCTAACTATGGCTACACCTTC	CASSVAGGANYGYTF
-	TRBV6-1	TRBJ2-1	-	TGTGCCAGCAGTGAAGAAGGACGTCGGAATGAGCAGTTCTTC	CASSEEGRRNEQFF
-	TRBV6-5	TRBJ2-5	-	TGTGCCAGCAGTTACCAGGCAGGGGTGTCCGGGGAGACCCAGTACTTC	CASSYQAGVSGETQYF
-	TRBV7-6	TRBJ2-7	-	TGTGCCAGCAGCTTGCTCGGACGCACCTACGAGCAGTACTTC	CASSLLGRTYEQYF
-	TRBV20-1	TRBJ1-2	-	TGCAGTGCTAGCACAGAACCCGACTGGGGAGACTATGGCTACACCTTC	CSASTEPDWGDYGYTF
TRBD2	TRBV6-5	TRBJ2-2	-	TGTGCCAGCAGCGGACTAGCGGGAGGTACCGGGGAGCTGTTTTTT	CASSGLAGGTGELFF
-	TRBV7-9	TRBJ2-7	-	TGTGCCAGCAGCTTAGAACCAGGGCGCGGCGAGCAGTACTTC	CASSLEPGRGEQYF
-	TRBV2	TRBJ2-4	once	TGTGCCAGCATGACTACCCCGATTCATGGGGTCCAAAACATTCAGTACTTC	CASMTTPIHGVQNIQYF
TRBD2	TRBV9	TRBJ2-1	-	TGTGCCAGCAGCGTAGCCCAGGGACTAGCGGGTTCCTACAATGAGCAGTTCTTC	CASSVAQGLAGSYNEQFF